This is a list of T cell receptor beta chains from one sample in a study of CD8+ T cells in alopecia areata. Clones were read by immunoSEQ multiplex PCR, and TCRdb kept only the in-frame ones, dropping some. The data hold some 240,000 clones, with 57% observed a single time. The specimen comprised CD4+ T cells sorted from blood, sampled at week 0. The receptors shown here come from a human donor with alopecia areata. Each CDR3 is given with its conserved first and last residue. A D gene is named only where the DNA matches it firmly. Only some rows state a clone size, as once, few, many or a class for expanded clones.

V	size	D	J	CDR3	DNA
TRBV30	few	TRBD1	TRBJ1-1	CASSGGRGGMNTEAFF	TGTGCCTCCTCAGGGGGCCGGGGTGGTATGAACACTGAAGCTTTCTTT
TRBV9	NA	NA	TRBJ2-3	CASSVAAPDTQYF	TGTGCCAGCAGCGTAGCGGCGCCCGATACGCAGTATTTT
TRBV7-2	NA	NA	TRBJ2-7	CASGQSSYEQYF	TGTGCCAGCGGACAGAGTTCCTACGAGCAGTACTTC
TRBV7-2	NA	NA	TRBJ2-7	CASRGGPYEQYF	TGTGCCAGCAGAGGGGGGCCGTACGAGCAGTACTTC
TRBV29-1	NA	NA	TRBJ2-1	CSVESGRWNEQFF	TGCAGCGTTGAATCGGGGAGGTGGAATGAGCAGTTCTTC
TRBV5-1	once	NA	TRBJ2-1	CASSLAGPFNNEQFF	TGCGCCAGCAGCTTGGCGGGCCCCTTTAACAATGAGCAGTTCTTC
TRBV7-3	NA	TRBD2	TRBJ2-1	CASSSFSGGAYNEQFF	TGTGCCAGCAGCTCCTTTAGCGGGGGTGCCTACAATGAGCAGTTCTTC
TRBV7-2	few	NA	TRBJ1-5	CASSLDTGSYQPQHF	TGTGCCAGCAGCTTAGATACGGGGAGCTATCAGCCCCAGCATTTT
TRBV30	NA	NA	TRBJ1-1	CAWSAYGGRNTEAFF	TGTGCCTGGAGTGCGTATGGGGGCAGGAACACTGAAGCTTTCTTT
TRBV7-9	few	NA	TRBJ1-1	CASSLAKPNTEAFF	TGTGCCAGCAGCTTAGCTAAACCGAACACTGAAGCTTTCTTT
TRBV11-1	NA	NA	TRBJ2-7	CASSAGLGYEQYF	TGTGCCAGCAGCGCGGGGTTGGGCTACGAGCAGTACTTC
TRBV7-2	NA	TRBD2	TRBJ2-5	CASSLSGRVETQYF	TGTGCCAGCAGCCTTTCCGGGAGGGTGGAGACCCAGTACTTC
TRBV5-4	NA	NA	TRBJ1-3	CASSQGGARGNTIYF	TGTGCCAGCAGCCAAGGAGGGGCTAGAGGAAACACCATATATTTT
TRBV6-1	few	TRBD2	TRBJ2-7	CASSEGSGRAFDEQYF	TGTGCCAGCAGTGAAGGGAGCGGGAGGGCCTTCGACGAGCAGTACTTC
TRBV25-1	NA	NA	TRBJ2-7	CASSEYLTGEQYF	TGTGCCAGCAGTGAATATTTAACGGGGGAGCAGTACTTC
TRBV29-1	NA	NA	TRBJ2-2	CSVDQGRAGELFF	TGCAGCGTTGATCAGGGGCGGGCCGGGGAGCTGTTTTTT
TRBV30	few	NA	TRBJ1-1	CAWTSGLNTEAFF	TGTGCCTGGACATCCGGACTGAACACTGAAGCTTTCTTT
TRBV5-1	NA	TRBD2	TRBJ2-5	CASSWGKRDEETQYF	TGCGCCAGCAGCTGGGGAAAGCGGGACGAAGAGACCCAGTACTTC
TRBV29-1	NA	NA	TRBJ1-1	CSVSRVLDTEAFF	TGCAGCGTTAGCAGGGTATTGGACACTGAAGCTTTCTTT
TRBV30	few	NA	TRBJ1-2	CAWSSAGTSGYGYTF	TGTGCCTGGAGTTCAGCCGGGACAAGCGGCTATGGCTACACCTTC
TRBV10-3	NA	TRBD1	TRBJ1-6	CAIQTGGNSPLHF	TGTGCCATCCAGACAGGGGGTAATTCACCCCTCCACTTT
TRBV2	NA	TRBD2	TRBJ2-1	CASRRLAGEYNEQFF	TGTGCCAGCAGACGACTAGCGGGGGAGTACAATGAGCAGTTCTTC